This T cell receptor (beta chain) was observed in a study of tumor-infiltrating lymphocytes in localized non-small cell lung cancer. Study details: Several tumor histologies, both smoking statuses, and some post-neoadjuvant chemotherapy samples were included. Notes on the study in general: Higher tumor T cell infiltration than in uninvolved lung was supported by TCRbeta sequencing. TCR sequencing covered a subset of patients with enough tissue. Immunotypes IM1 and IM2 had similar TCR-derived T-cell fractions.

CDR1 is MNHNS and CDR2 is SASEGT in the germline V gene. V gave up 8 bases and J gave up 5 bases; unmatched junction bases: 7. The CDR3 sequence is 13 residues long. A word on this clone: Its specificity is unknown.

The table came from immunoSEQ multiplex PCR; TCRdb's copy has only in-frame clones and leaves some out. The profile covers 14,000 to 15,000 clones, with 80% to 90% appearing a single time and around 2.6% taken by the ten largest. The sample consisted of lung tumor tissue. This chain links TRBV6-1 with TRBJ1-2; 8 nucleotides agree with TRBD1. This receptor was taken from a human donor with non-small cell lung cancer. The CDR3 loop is CASARDRLYGYTF. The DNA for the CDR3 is TGTGCCAGCGCCCGGGACAGGCTTTATGGCTACACCTTC.